The 26 T cell receptor beta chains in this list originate from one sample, sequenced in a study of cytomegalovirus exposure and HLA in healthy donors. PCR amplification relied on 60 Vbeta primers (plus 13 Jbeta primers). Using immunoSEQ multiplex PCR, the repertoire was profiled, and TCRdb retains in-frame clones only, with some absent. In the table there are about 120,000 clones, about 80% of which are singletons. Sequencing input: PBMCs. These receptors all stem from a female donor in good health and CMV-seropositive.

In nucleotides, the CDR3 is TGTGCCTGGAGTCCGGGACAAGCCACAGATACGCAGTATTTT. This codes for CAWSPGQATDTQYF. The chain recombines TRBV30 with TRBJ2-3; D perhaps matches TRBD1 (6 bases). The CDR3 covers 14 residues. The germline V gene encodes CDR1 GTSNPN and CDR2 SVGIG (reference sequence). Trimming stripped 2 bases from V and 2 bases from J, with 11 bases between.

This chain uses TRBV6-5 with TRBJ1-4; 8 nucleotides agree with TRBD1. The CDR3 is made up of 14 amino acids. Per germline, CDR1 MNHEY and CDR2 SVGAGI. V was clipped by 2 bases and J by 7 bases; unmatched bases: 3. CDR3 sequence (DNA): TGTGCCAGCAGTTACGGGCAGGGGGCTGAAAAACTGTTTTTT. Its protein product is CASSYGQGAEKLFF.

The chain joins TRBV5-1 to TRBJ1-4; perhaps TRBD1 as D (6 bases). With 9 bases removed from V and 5 bases from J, the gap between germline ends came to 23 bases. The germline V gene has CDR1 SGHRS and CDR2 YFSETQ. The CDR3 has 16 amino acids. CDR3 in amino acids: CATKEGTPNGNEKLFF. CDR3 nucleotide sequence: TGCGCCACCAAAGAGGGGACACCCAACGGGAATGAAAAACTGTTTTTT. The full variable domain, with the rest looked up from reference TRBV5-1 and TRBJ1-4, is KAGVTQTPRYLIKTRGQQVTLSCSPISGHRSVSWYQQTPGQGLQFLFEYFSETQRNKGNFPGRFSGRQFSNSRSEMNVSTLELGDSALYLCATKEGTPNGNEKLFFGSGTQLSVL.

The rearrangement uses TRBV7-8 and TRBJ2-7; 7 bases align to TRBD1. The CDR3 is 15 residues long. The germline CDR1 and CDR2 sequences are SGHVS and FQNEAQ. Trimming took 3 bases from V and 4 from J; bases not matched to a gene: 9. The CDR3 DNA sequence: TGTGCCAGCAGCTTGGTGGCAGGGGGTGGTTACGAGCAGTACTTC. Translated, it gives CASSLVAGGGYEQYF.

Remarks on this clone: Other DNA sequences within the sample encode an identical CDR3. V and J are TRBV7-9 and TRBJ1-1, with TRBD1 as a possible D gene (5 bases). The germline CDR1 and CDR2 sequences are SEHNR and FQNEAQ (reference sequence). The CDR3 is 16 residues long. V was clipped by 5 bases and J by 0 bases, with 16 bases between them. CDR3 nucleotides: TGTGCCAGCAGCCTAGACAGACAATTAATGAACACTGAAGCTTTCTTT. This sequence encodes CASSLDRQLMNTEAFF.

This chain joins TRBV27 and TRBJ1-6; D gene unclear. V was shortened by 0 bases and J by 9 bases, with 12 bases between the two germline ends. Germline CDR1 and CDR2: MNHEY and SMNVEV (reference sequence). This CDR3 comprises 15 residues. CDR3 region: CASSLSSVGSSPLHF. The CDR3 DNA reads as TGTGCCAGCAGTTTATCCTCCGTTGGGAGTTCACCCCTCCACTTT.

The chain joins TRBV5-4 to TRBJ2-2, with D possibly matching TRBD1 (5 bases). Trimming cost V 2 bases and J 6 bases, with 11 bases left between them. Looked up from germline, CDR1 is SGHNT and CDR2 is YYREEE (reference sequence). This CDR3 spans 14 amino acids. This CDR3 is CASSFRQIAGELFF. The DNA of the CDR3 is TGTGCCAGCAGCTTTCGACAGATCGCCGGGGAGCTGTTTTTT.

This clone was seen just once. This chain joins TRBV19 and TRBJ2-2; D is possibly TRBD1 (5 bases). Trimming took off 4 bases at V and 6 bases at J, with 9 bases between the two ends. This CDR3 comprises 13 residues. Germline loops: CDR1 LNHDA, CDR2 SQIVND (reference sequence). The CDR3 coding sequence is TGTGCCAGTAGTACCGACAGATCCGGGGAGCTGTTTTTT. Amino acid sequence: CASSTDRSGELFF.

This clone was seen only once. V usage is TRBV5-5 and J usage is TRBJ2-6, with D tentatively TRBD1 (5 bases). Germline CDR1 is SGHKS and CDR2 is YYEKEE (reference sequence). This CDR3 has 17 residues. V lost 0 bases and J 0 bases, leaving 10 bases between the germline ends. CDR3 sequence reads: CASSLAQGTSGANVLTF. CDR3 nucleotide sequence: TGTGCCAGCAGCTTGGCTCAGGGAACCTCTGGGGCCAACGTCCTGACTTTC.

This chain connects TRBV5-6 to TRBJ2-5; 8 bases fit TRBD1. The better agreement between TRBJ2-7 and the DNA end casts doubt on the J call. Germline CDR1 reads SGHDT; CDR2 reads YYEEEE. The CDR3 extends over 14 amino acids. The CDR3 loop is CASSEGQVLYEQYF. Here the CDR3 DNA reads TGTGCCAGCAGCGAGGGACAGGTCTTATACGAGCAGTACTTC.

The J gene is TRBJ1-5, the V gene TRBV28, with D hard to call. The CDR3 extends over 15 amino acids. V shed 4 bases and J shed 0 bases, with 10 bases lying between them. Germline V CDR1 and CDR2: MDHEN, SYDVKM. CDR3 sequence reads: CASSSGVYSNQPQHF. CDR3 in DNA: TGTGCCAGCAGTTCTGGAGTTTATAGCAATCAGCCCCAGCATTTT.

V and J are TRBV29-1 and TRBJ1-5; D may be TRBD1 (5 bases). The CDR3 spans 12 residues. Per the germline V gene, CDR1 is SQVTM and CDR2 is ANQGSEA. The V end lost 7 bases, the J end lost 3 bases, and 10 bases lay between the germline ends. In nucleotides, the CDR3 is TGCAGCGGGGGGGAGAACAATCAGCCCCAGCATTTT. Translating it yields CSGGENNQPQHF.

The chain combines TRBV2 with TRBJ1-5; D ambiguous. The germline CDR1 and CDR2 sequences are SNHLY and FYNNEI. V was shortened by 4 bases and J by 2 bases, with 3 bases between the two germline ends. The CDR3 length is 12 residues. CDR3 sequence reads: CASSAGNQPQHF. The CDR3 DNA reads as TGTGCCAGCAGTGCTGGCAATCAGCCCCAGCATTTT.

As for this clone: This specimen includes other DNA sequences encoding the same CDR3. The chain employs TRBV6-5 and TRBJ1-2; possibly TRBD1 for D (6 bases). Trimming shortened V by 7 bases and J by 8 bases, and 14 bases separated the two germline ends. Germline V gives CDR1 MNHEY, CDR2 SVGAGI. The CDR3 length is 12 residues. The CDR3 DNA reads as TGTGCCAGCACGACTGGGACACAGGGCTACACCTTC. Its protein product is CASTTGTQGYTF.

This clone occurred once. The chain couples TRBV29-1 to TRBJ2-7; no definite D call. Germline V gives CDR1 SQVTM, CDR2 ANQGSEA. The V end was cut by 3 bases, the J end by 2 bases, with 8 bases between. The CDR3 has 12 residues. This chain's CDR3 is CSVEENTYEQYF. DNA of the CDR3: TGCAGCGTTGAGGAGAATACCTACGAGCAGTACTTC.

This clone was observed a handful of times. J is TRBJ2-7 and V is TRBV10-2, with 8 positions matching TRBD1. Germline CDR1 is WSHSY and CDR2 is SAAADI. There are 12 residues in the CDR3. Trimming removed 3 bases from V and 5 bases from J; junction bases left unmatched: 0. CDR3 in amino acids: CASSDRGHEQYF. The CDR3 bases are TGCGCCAGCAGTGACAGGGGGCACGAGCAGTACTTC.

The chain couples TRBV10-2 to TRBJ2-1; 12 bases map to TRBD2. This CDR3 contains 13 residues. Per the germline V gene, CDR1 is WSHSY and CDR2 is SAAADI. With V trimmed by 8 bases and J by 8 bases, 4 bases remained unmatched. CDR3 sequence reads: CASSSGGAHEQFF. CDR3 sequence (DNA): TGCGCCAGCTCTAGCGGGGGGGCCCATGAGCAGTTCTTC.

V gene TRBV7-2 combines with J gene TRBJ1-2, with a weak D call TRBD1 (6 bases). V shed 1 base and J shed 3 bases, with 12 bases lying between them. The CDR3 length is 15 residues. The germline V gene has CDR1 SGHTA and CDR2 FQGNSA. CDR3 region: CASSLDDRRYYGYTF. CDR3 sequence (DNA): TGTGCCAGCAGCTTAGACGACAGGAGGTACTATGGCTACACCTTC.

V gene TRBV2 combines with J gene TRBJ1-4, with 8 bases fitting TRBD1. CDR1 SNHLY and CDR2 FYNNEI come from the germline V gene. The CDR3 runs to 14 residues. Losses at the gene ends were 4 bases for V and 8 bases for J; bases not matched to a gene: 6. CDR3 nucleotides: TGTGCCAGCAGTGTACAGGGGGGGAAAGAAAAACTGTTTTTT. Protein product: CASSVQGGKEKLFF.

The chain couples TRBV6-6 to TRBJ2-5; tentative D call: TRBD2 (6 bases). This CDR3 spans 13 amino acids. Germline V gene data show CDR1 as MNHNY and CDR2 as SVGAGI (reference sequence). Deletions cut 4 bases from V and 1 base from J, with 7 bases between. The CDR3 DNA reads TGTGCCAGCAGTTGGGACTCCCAAGAGACCCAGTACTTC. As protein: CASSWDSQETQYF.

The rearrangement joins TRBV28 to TRBJ1-2, with 10 bases fitting TRBD1. The junction had 6 bases not matched to a gene; V was cut back by 5 bases and J by 3 bases. The CDR3 is 15 residues long. The V gene's germline CDR1 is MDHEN and CDR2 SYDVKM. CDR3 region: CASSPGTGEYYGYTF. The CDR3 bases are TGTGCCAGCAGTCCCGGGACAGGGGAATACTATGGCTACACCTTC.

The rearrangement joins TRBV27 to TRBJ1-1; a weak D match, TRBD1 (6 bases). The CDR3 is 15 amino acids. Trimming removed 8 bases from V and 5 bases from J, with 21 bases in between. Germline CDR1 and CDR2: MNHEY and SMNVEV (reference sequence). CDR3 region: CASHLHRALGTEAFF. The CDR3 bases are TGTGCCAGCCACTTACACAGGGCGCTGGGGACTGAAGCTTTCTTT.

The chain has TRBV7-8 and TRBJ1-2; 8 positions match TRBD1. V lost 4 bases, J lost 4 bases, and 5 bases stayed unmatched. Germline CDR1 reads SGHVS; CDR2 reads FQNEAQ. The CDR3 contains 14 residues. This chain's CDR3 is CASSSRTGPYGYTF. The CDR3 DNA sequence: TGTGCCAGCAGCTCCAGGACAGGGCCCTATGGCTACACCTTC.

There are a few counts of this clone. The genes are TRBV30 and TRBJ1-6; D might be TRBD1 (5 bases). The CDR3 contains 14 residues. Germline assignment: CDR1 GTSNPN and CDR2 SVGIG (reference sequence). Trimming shortened V by 0 bases and J by 9 bases, and 12 bases separated the two germline ends. CDR3 DNA: TGTGCCTGGAGTGTAGGTCAGGGTAGTTCACCCCTCCACTTT. Protein sequence: CAWSVGQGSSPLHF.

The rearrangement joins TRBV6-5 to TRBJ1-5; 8 bases align to TRBD1. Germline CDR1 MNHEY, CDR2 SVGAGI. V dropped 6 bases and J dropped 7; count of bases not matched to a gene: 8. The CDR3 has 14 amino acids. CDR3 in DNA: TGTGCCAGCAGCGTTACAGGGGGGAACCAGCCCCAGCATTTT. Translating gives CASSVTGGNQPQHF.

This clone has only a few counts. The chain joins TRBV6-5 to TRBJ1-2; a weak D match, TRBD1 (6 bases). Trimming left V 6 bases short and J 4 bases short, with 15 bases between. The CDR3 covers 14 residues. The germline CDR1 and CDR2 sequences are MNHEY and SVGAGI. The CDR3 reads CASSLAGEAYGYTF. The CDR3 DNA sequence: TGTGCCAGCAGCCTGGCAGGGGAAGCCTATGGCTACACCTTC.